This TCR beta chain emerged from a study of CD8 T cells in ankylosing spondylitis. Scientists made TCR beta libraries using quantitative 5'-RACE with molecular barcodes. MiXCR, run by TCRdb on the 5' RACE reads, gives a single entry per CDR3 protein. Of about 130,000 distinct CDR3 sequences in the sample, around 7% are singletons; the top ten hold more than 10%. The study, taken as a whole, reports: CD8+ by phenotype, disease-linked clones were relatively rare in peripheral blood.

Per germline, CDR1 SGHKS and CDR2 YYEKEE (reference sequence). The CDR3 spans 14 residues. V lost 4 bases, J lost 3 bases, and 11 bases lay in between. Details on this clonotype: No antigen is known for it.

Sequenced material: blood, either unsorted or a sorted T cell fraction (not recorded which). The rearrangement joins TRBV5-5 to TRBJ1-5; D call uncertain. This receptor was obtained from a male donor with ankylosing spondylitis or in good health (not recorded which). The CDR3 region has the DNA TGTGCCAGCAGCCTTACGGTTGCCAATCAGCCCCAGCATTTT. Protein product: CASSLTVANQPQHF.